This TCR beta chain was obtained from a study of control samples from healthy donors and cancer patients. Profiled with immunoSEQ multiplex PCR; TCRdb holds only in-frame clones, not every one. The sample comprises about 80,000 clones, around 84% of which are singletons, and around 10% rests with the top ten. The material sequenced was PBMCs. The sequence came from a man aged 55-75 years with head and neck cancer.

Here the CDR3 DNA reads TGTGCCACCAGTGCAGGACTAGCGAGGGATGAGCAGTTCTTC. Translation gives CATSAGLARDEQFF. The chain uses TRBV24-1 and TRBJ2-1; 9 nucleotides align to TRBD2. The CDR3 extends over 14 amino acids. V lost 5 bases and J lost 8; bases outside the gene matches: 6. Germline values: CDR1 KGHDR, CDR2 SFDVKD.